This TCR beta chain originates from a study of blood T cell repertoires in COVID-19. Study in general: T cells, B-cell-depleted T cells, or PBMCs provided the cDNA or gDNA that served as material.

Per the authors' pipeline: It was from reference gene primer amplification that nucleated cell counts were estimated. Measured with immunoSEQ multiplex PCR; TCRdb has only the in-frame clones, and not every one. The DNA was the basis for D and trimming; V, J and clone size are from that table. The sample has approximately 100,000 clones; roughly 92% are singletons. Germline lookup yields CDR1 SGHDT and CDR2 YYEEEE. The CDR3 extends over 18 amino acids. V lost 5 bases, J lost 4 bases, and 13 bases stayed unmatched. This rearrangement joins TRBV5-6 to TRBJ2-2; 11 bases are a match to TRBD2. Sequencing used peripheral blood. The clonotype originates from a man between 45 and 60 years old with active COVID-19. CDR3 amino acids: CASSLWGLAEEGTGELFF. CDR3 DNA sequence: TGTGCCAGCAGTCTGTGGGGACTAGCGGAGGAGGGCACCGGGGAGCTGTTTTTT.